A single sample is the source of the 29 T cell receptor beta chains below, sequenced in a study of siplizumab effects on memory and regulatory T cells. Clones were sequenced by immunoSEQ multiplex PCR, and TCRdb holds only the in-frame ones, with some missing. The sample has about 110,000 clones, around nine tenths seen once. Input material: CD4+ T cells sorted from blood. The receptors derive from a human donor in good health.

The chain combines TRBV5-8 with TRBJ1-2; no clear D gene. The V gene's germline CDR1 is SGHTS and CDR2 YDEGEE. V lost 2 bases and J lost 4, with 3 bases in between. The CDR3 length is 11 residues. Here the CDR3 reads CASSFVYGYTF. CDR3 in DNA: TGTGCCAGCAGCTTCGTCTATGGCTACACCTTC.

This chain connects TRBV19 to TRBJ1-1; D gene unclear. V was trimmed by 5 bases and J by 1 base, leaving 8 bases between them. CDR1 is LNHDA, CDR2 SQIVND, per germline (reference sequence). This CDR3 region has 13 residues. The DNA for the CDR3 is TGTGCCAGTAGTGCAATCTGGAACACTGAAGCTTTCTTT. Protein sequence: CASSAIWNTEAFF.

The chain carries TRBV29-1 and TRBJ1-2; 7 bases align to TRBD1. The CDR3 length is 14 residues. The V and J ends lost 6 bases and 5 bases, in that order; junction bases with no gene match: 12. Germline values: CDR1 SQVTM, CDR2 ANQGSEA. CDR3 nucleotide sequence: TGCAGCGTGCAGACAGGGACGTATGGATATGGCTACACCTTC. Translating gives CSVQTGTYGYGYTF.

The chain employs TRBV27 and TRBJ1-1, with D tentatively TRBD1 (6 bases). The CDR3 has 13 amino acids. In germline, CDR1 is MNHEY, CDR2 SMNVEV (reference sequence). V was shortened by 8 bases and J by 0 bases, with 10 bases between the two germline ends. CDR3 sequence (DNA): TGTGCCAGCTTACGGACAGTGAACACTGAAGCTTTCTTT. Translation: CASLRTVNTEAFF.

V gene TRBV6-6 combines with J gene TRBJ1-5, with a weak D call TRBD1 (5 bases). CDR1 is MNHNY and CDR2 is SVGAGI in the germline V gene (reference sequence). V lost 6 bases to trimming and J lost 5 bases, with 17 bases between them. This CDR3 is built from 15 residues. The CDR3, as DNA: TGTGCCAGCAGAAGGTCTGGGGGATCGGATCAGCCCCAGCATTTT. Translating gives CASRRSGGSDQPQHF.

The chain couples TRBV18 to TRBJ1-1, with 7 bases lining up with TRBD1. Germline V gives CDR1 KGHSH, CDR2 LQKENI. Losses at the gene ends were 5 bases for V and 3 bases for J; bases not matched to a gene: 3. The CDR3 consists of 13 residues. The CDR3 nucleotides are TGTGCCAGCTCAAACGACAGGGACACTGAAGCTTTCTTT. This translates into CASSNDRDTEAFF.

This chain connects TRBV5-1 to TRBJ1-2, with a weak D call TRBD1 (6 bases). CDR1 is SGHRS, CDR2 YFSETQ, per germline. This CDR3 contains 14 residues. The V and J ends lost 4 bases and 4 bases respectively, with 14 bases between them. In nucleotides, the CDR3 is TGCGCCAGCAGCCTGGACAGCTTTCTCTATGGCTACACCTTC. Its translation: CASSLDSFLYGYTF.

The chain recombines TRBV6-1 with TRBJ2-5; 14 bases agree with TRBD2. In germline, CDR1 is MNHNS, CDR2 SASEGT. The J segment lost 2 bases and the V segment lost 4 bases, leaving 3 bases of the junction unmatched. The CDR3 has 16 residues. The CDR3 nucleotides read TGTGCCAGCAGTGCCGGACTAGCGGGGGGACAAGAGACCCAGTACTTC. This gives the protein CASSAGLAGGQETQYF.

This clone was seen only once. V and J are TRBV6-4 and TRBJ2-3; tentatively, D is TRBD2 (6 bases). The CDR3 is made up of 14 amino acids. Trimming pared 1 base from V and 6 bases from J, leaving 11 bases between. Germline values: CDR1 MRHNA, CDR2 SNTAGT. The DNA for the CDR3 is TGTGCCAGCAGTGACTTGGCAGGGAGGGATACGCAGTATTTT. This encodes CASSDLAGRDTQYF.

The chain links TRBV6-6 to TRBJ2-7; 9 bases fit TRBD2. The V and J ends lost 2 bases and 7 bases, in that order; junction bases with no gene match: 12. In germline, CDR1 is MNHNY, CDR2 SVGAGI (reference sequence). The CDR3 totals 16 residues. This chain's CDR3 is CASSYPGLAGSGEQYF. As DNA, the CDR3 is TGTGCCAGCAGTTACCCGGGACTAGCCGGCTCGGGGGAGCAGTACTTC.

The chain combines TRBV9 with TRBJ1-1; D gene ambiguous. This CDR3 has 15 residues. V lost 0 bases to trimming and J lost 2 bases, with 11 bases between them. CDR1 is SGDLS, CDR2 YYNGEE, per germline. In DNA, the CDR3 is TGTGCCAGCAGCGTAGTAGGACGGTTAAACACTGAAGCTTTCTTT. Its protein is CASSVVGRLNTEAFF.

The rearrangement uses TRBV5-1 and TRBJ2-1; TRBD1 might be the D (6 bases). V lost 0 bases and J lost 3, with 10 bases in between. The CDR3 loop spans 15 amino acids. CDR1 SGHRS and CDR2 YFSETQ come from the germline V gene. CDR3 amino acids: CASSLEGQGYNEQFF. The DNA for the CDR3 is TGCGCCAGCAGCTTGGAGGGACAAGGCTACAATGAGCAGTTCTTC.

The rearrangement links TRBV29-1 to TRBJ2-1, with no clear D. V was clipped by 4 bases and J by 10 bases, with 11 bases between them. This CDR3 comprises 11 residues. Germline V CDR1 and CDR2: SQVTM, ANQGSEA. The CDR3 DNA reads TGCAGCGTTGCCCCCCTTAGGGAGCAGTTCTTC. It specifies CSVAPLREQFF.

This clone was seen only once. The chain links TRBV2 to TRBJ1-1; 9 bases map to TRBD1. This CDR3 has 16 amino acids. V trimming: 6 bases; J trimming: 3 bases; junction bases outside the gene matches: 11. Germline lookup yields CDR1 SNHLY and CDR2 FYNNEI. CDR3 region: CASRTDPGQGHTEAFF. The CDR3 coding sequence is TGTGCCAGCAGAACAGATCCGGGACAGGGCCACACTGAAGCTTTCTTT.

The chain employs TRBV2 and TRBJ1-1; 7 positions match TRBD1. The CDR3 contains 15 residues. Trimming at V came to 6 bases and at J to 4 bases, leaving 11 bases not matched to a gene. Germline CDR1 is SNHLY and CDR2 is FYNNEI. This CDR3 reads CASRGRGGGGTEAFF. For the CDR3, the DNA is TGTGCCAGCAGAGGGCGGGGAGGGGGCGGCACTGAAGCTTTCTTT.

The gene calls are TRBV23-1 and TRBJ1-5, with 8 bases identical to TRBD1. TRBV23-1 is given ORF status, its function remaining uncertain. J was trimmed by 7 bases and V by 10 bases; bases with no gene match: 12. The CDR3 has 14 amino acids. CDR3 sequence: CANSDRARSQPQHF. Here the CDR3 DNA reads TGCGCCAACTCGGACAGGGCACGAAGCCAGCCCCAGCATTTT.

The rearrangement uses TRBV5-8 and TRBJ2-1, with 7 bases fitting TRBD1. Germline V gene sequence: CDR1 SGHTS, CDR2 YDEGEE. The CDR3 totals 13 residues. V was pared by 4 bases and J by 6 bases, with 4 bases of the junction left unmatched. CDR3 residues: CASSRYRGNEQFF. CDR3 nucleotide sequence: TGTGCCAGCAGCCGATACAGGGGCAATGAGCAGTTCTTC.

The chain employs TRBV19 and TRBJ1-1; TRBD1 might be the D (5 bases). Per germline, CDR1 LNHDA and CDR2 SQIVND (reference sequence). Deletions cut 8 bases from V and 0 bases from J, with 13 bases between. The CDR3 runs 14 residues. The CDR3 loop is CASRPGGVNTEAFF. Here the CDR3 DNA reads TGTGCCAGTCGTCCGGGGGGGGTGAACACTGAAGCTTTCTTT.

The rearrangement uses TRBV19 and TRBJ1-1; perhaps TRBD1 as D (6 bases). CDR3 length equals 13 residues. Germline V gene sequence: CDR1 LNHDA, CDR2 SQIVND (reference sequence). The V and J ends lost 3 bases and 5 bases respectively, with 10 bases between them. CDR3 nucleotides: TGTGCCAGTAGTATGAACAGGGATACTGAAGCTTTCTTT. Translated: CASSMNRDTEAFF.

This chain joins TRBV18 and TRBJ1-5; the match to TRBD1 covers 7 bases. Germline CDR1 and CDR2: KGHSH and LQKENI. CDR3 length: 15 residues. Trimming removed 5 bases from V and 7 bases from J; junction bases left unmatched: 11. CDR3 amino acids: CASSRGQAIQQPQHF. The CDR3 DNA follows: TGTGCCAGCTCAAGAGGACAGGCTATCCAACAGCCCCAGCATTTT. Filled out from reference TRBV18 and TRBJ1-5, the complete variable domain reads NAGVMQNPRHLVRRRGQEARLRCSPMKGHSHVYWYRQLPEEGLKFMVYLQKENIIDESGMPKERFSAEFPKEGPSILRIQQVVRGDSAAYFCASSRGQAIQQPQHFGDGTRLSIL.

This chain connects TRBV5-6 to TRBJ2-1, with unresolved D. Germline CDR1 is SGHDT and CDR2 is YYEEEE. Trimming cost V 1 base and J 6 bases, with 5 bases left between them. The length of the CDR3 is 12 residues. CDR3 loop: CASSLWANEQFF. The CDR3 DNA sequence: TGTGCCAGCAGCTTGTGGGCCAATGAGCAGTTCTTC.

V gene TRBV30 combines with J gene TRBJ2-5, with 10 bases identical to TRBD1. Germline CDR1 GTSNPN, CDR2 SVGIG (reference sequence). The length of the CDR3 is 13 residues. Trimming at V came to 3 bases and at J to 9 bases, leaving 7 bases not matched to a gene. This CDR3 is CAWRGTGAGAQYF. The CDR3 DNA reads TGTGCCTGGAGAGGGACAGGGGCCGGGGCCCAGTACTTC. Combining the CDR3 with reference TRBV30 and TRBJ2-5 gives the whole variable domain SQTIHQWPATLVQPVGSPLSLECTVEGTSNPNLYWYRQAAGRGLQLLFYSVGIGQISSEVPQNLSASRPQDRQFILSSKKLLLSDSGFYLCAWRGTGAGAQYFGPGTRLLVL.

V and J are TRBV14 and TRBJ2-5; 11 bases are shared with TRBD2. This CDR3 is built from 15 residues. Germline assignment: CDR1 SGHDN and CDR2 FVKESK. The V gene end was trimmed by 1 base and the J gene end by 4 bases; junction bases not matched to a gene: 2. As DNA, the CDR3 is TGTGCCAGCAGCCAAGGACTAGCGGGAACAGAGACCCAGTACTTC. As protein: CASSQGLAGTETQYF.

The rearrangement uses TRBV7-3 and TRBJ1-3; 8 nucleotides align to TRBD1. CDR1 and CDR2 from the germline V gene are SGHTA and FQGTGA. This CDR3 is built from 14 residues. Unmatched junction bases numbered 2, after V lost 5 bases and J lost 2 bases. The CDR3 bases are TGTGCCAGCAGCACGACAGGGGCTGGAAACACCATATATTTT. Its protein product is CASSTTGAGNTIYF.

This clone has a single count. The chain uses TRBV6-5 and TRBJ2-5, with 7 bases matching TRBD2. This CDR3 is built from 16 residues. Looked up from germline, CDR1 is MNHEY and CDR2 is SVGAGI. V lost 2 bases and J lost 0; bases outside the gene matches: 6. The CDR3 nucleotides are TGTGCCAGCAGTTACCTGGGGGAGGGCGACCAAGAGACCCAGTACTTC. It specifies CASSYLGEGDQETQYF.

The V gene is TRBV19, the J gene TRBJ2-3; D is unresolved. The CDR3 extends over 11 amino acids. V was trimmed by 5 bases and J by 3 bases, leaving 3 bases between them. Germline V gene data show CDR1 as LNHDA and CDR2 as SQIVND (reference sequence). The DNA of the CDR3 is TGTGCCAGTAGTCATACAGATACGCAGTATTTT. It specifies CASSHTDTQYF.

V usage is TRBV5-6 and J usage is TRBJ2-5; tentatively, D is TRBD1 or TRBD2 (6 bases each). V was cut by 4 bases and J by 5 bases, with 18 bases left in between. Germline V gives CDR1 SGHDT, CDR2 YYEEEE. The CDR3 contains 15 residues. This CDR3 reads CASSRETGRWETQYF. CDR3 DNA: TGTGCCAGCAGCCGGGAGACAGGTCGTTGGGAGACCCAGTACTTC.

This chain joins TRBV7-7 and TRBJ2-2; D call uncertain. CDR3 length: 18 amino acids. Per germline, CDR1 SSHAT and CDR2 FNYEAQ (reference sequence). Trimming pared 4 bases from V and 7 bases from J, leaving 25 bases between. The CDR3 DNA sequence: TGTGCCAGCAGCTACTTTAATAGACCACCCTATCACGGCGGGGAGCTGTTTTTT. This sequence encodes CASSYFNRPPYHGGELFF.

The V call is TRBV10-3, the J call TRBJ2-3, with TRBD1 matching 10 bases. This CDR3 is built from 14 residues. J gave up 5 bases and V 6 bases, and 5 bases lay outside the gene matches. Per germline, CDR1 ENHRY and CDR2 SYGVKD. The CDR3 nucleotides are TGTGCCATCAGGGGGACAGGGGTTGGAGATACGCAGTATTTT. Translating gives CAIRGTGVGDTQYF.